One sample yielded the 21 T cell receptor beta chains listed below, sequenced in a study of lymphopenia after photon versus proton radiotherapy. Assay used: immunoSEQ multiplex PCR; TCRdb lists only in-frame clones, some missing. The table includes about 12,000 clones, 70% to 90% detected once. Sequencing was performed on peripheral blood, taken from a patient treated with proton-based radiotherapy. Receptor source: a man aged 55-75 years with pancreatic cancer.

The rearrangement uses TRBV11-3 and TRBJ1-1; no clear D. Trimming stripped 2 bases from V and 5 bases from J, with 0 bases between. The germline CDR1 and CDR2 sequences are SGHNT and YENEEA. The CDR3 sequence is 10 residues long. This chain's CDR3 is CASSLTEAFF. The CDR3 bases are TGTGCCAGCAGCTTAACTGAAGCTTTCTTT.

The chain couples TRBV10-2 to TRBJ2-5; a weak D match, TRBD2 (7 bases). The CDR3 loop spans 15 amino acids. The V and J ends lost 7 bases and 5 bases respectively, with 20 bases between them. The germline CDR1 and CDR2 sequences are WSHSY and SAAADI. CDR3 sequence (DNA): TGCGCCAGCACCGAGGGGGGGATAGGTTCCGAGACCCAGTACTTC. Translation: CASTEGGIGSETQYF.

The rearrangement links TRBV5-1 to TRBJ2-1, with TRBD2 as a possible D gene (5 bases). Germline V gene data show CDR1 as SGHRS and CDR2 as YFSETQ. This CDR3 comprises 16 residues. V was pared by 4 bases and J by 0 bases, with 14 bases between. CDR3 protein: CASSEQSGSSYNEQFF. CDR3 in DNA: TGCGCCAGCAGCGAGCAAAGCGGTAGCTCCTACAATGAGCAGTTCTTC.

The chain carries TRBV28 and TRBJ1-1, with 8 bases aligning to TRBD1. Germline trimming cut 1 base from V and 3 bases from J; bases unmatched to any gene: 16. The V gene's germline CDR1 is MDHEN and CDR2 SYDVKM. The CDR3 consists of 19 residues. This CDR3 is CASSLSLDRGYNWDTEAFF. CDR3 DNA: TGTGCCAGCAGTTTATCTCTTGACAGGGGTTATAACTGGGACACTGAAGCTTTCTTT.

The chain combines TRBV6-1 with TRBJ2-3; D gene uncertain. V shed 10 bases and J shed 8 bases, with 16 bases lying between them. The CDR3 spans 12 residues. Germline CDR1 reads MNHNS; CDR2 reads SASEGT. CDR3 DNA sequence: TGTGCCACCACCCTCCTGGATACTACGCAGTATTTT. It encodes CATTLLDTTQYF.

The rearrangement joins TRBV18 to TRBJ2-6, with TRBD1 matching 9 bases. Germline CDR1 KGHSH, CDR2 LQKENI. The CDR3 extends over 17 amino acids. V was pared by 5 bases and J by 2 bases, with 7 bases of the junction left unmatched. This CDR3 is CASSSLTGGPGANVLTF. The CDR3 DNA follows: TGTGCCAGCTCATCCCTGACAGGGGGGCCTGGGGCCAACGTCCTGACTTTC.

This clone is a singleton in its sample. This chain joins TRBV2 and TRBJ1-1; D possibly corresponds to TRBD1 (6 bases). CDR3 size: 16 residues. With 6 bases removed from V and 5 bases from J, the gap between germline ends came to 22 bases. CDR1 and CDR2 (germline): SNHLY, FYNNEI. The CDR3 DNA sequence: TGTGCCAGCAGAAAAAGGGCATCAGGGGTGGCGACTGAAGCTTTCTTT. Translated, it gives CASRKRASGVATEAFF.

The gene calls are TRBV20-1 and TRBJ2-7; D is undetermined. V was cut by 3 bases and J by 5 bases, with 8 bases left in between. Germline CDR1 DFQATT, CDR2 SNEGSKA (reference sequence). The CDR3 extends over 11 amino acids. The CDR3 bases are TGCAGTGCTAGCAAGAGTAACGAGCAGTACTTC. The encoded protein is CSASKSNEQYF.

The chain has TRBV28 and TRBJ1-2; weak D call: TRBD1 (6 bases). CDR3 length: 16 amino acids. Germline CDR1 is MDHEN and CDR2 is SYDVKM. Trimming removed 4 bases at V and 2 bases at J, with 17 bases between. Written as DNA, the CDR3 is TGTGCCAGCAGTTCACCTACATCAGACAGGAACTATGGCTACACCTTC. Protein product: CASSSPTSDRNYGYTF.

The V gene is TRBV27, the J gene TRBJ2-7; 10 bases map to TRBD2. Germline V CDR1 and CDR2: MNHEY, SMNVEV (reference sequence). With V trimmed by 4 bases and J by 0 bases, 0 bases remained unmatched. CDR3 length: 14 amino acids. The CDR3 DNA reads as TGTGCCAGCAGTTGGACTAGCGGCTCCTACGAGCAGTACTTC. It translates to CASSWTSGSYEQYF.

V gene TRBV2 combines with J gene TRBJ1-1; D gene unclear. CDR1 and CDR2 (germline): SNHLY, FYNNEI. The CDR3 covers 13 residues. V was clipped by 3 bases and J by 6 bases, with 11 bases between them. Written as DNA, the CDR3 is TGTGCCAGCAGTGACAGGCGTCGGTCTGAAGCTTTCTTT. It specifies CASSDRRRSEAFF.

This clone was observed once. The V call is TRBV5-8, the J call TRBJ2-1; D is ambiguous. Trimming took off 1 base at V and 9 bases at J, with 11 bases between the two ends. This CDR3 is 13 amino acids long. Germline V CDR1 and CDR2: SGHTS, YDEGEE. This CDR3 reads CASSLRLFPEQFF. Here the CDR3 DNA reads TGTGCCAGCAGCTTGAGGCTCTTTCCTGAGCAGTTCTTC.

The chain has TRBV27 and TRBJ1-1; the D gene is possibly TRBD1 (5 bases). The CDR3 spans 11 residues. The V gene's germline CDR1 is MNHEY and CDR2 SMNVEV (reference sequence). Trimming cost V 6 bases and J 8 bases, with 10 bases left between them. CDR3 DNA sequence: TGTGCCAGCAGCCGGGACGGAGAAGCTTTCTTT. Translated: CASSRDGEAFF.

This chain joins TRBV28 and TRBJ1-4; D is uncertain. Germline loops: CDR1 MDHEN, CDR2 SYDVKM. V shed 6 bases and J shed 10 bases, with 15 bases lying between them. The CDR3 has 13 residues. CDR3 amino acids: CASRTPGVPKLFF. The CDR3 DNA is TGTGCCAGCAGGACCCCAGGCGTCCCAAAACTGTTTTTT.

V gene TRBV28 combines with J gene TRBJ1-4; D is ambiguous. V lost 1 base and J lost 8, with 5 bases in between. The CDR3 has 12 amino acids. CDR1 and CDR2 (germline): MDHEN, SYDVKM. CDR3 sequence: CASSLFREKLFF. As DNA, the CDR3 is TGTGCCAGCAGTTTATTCCGAGAAAAACTGTTTTTT.

The V gene is TRBV5-4, the J gene TRBJ1-4; 7 positions agree with TRBD1. The V segment lost 2 bases and the J segment 5 bases; nucleotides outside the gene matches: 6. CDR1 is SGHNT and CDR2 is YYREEE in the germline V gene (reference sequence). The CDR3 runs 15 residues. CDR3 region: CASSFTGQRNEKLFF. CDR3 coding DNA: TGTGCCAGCAGCTTCACGGGACAGAGGAATGAAAAACTGTTTTTT.

V usage is TRBV28 and J usage is TRBJ1-5, with D hard to call. The CDR3 loop spans 13 amino acids. Germline V lookup: CDR1 MDHEN, CDR2 SYDVKM. V was trimmed by 6 bases and J by 0 bases, leaving 6 bases between them. CDR3 in DNA: TGTGCCAGCAGGATCCATAGCAATCAGCCCCAGCATTTT. Its protein product is CASRIHSNQPQHF.

Regarding this clone: Compared with germline, one end of the junction differs, possibly owing to a read error. This sample includes further DNA sequences coding for the same CDR3. V gene TRBV28 combines with J gene TRBJ2-3, with TRBD2 identical over 10 bases. Germline CDR1 MDHEN, CDR2 SYDVKM. This CDR3 contains 14 residues. This CDR3 reads CATKAGGPIDTQYF. In nucleotides, the CDR3 is TGCGCCACTAAAGCGGGAGGGCCAATAGATACGCAGTATTTT.

This clone was detected once. The J gene is TRBJ1-2, the V gene TRBV28; unclear D gene. In germline, CDR1 is MDHEN, CDR2 SYDVKM. The CDR3 consists of 12 residues. V shed 6 bases and J shed 2 bases, with 7 bases lying between them. CDR3 nucleotide sequence: TGTGCCAGCAGGGCATCGAACTATGGCTACACCTTC. Encoded protein: CASRASNYGYTF.

This clone was counted a few times. The chain couples TRBV28 to TRBJ1-2; weak D call: TRBD1 (5 bases). The CDR3 totals 12 residues. The ends were cut back, 5 bases at V and 5 bases at J, with 9 bases in the middle. Germline V gives CDR1 MDHEN, CDR2 SYDVKM. The CDR3 protein is CASSTTVYGYTF. CDR3 coding DNA: TGTGCCAGCAGTACGACAGTATATGGCTACACCTTC.

This clone appeared a single time. The gene calls are TRBV11-2 and TRBJ1-3; tentative D call: TRBD1 (6 bases). Germline CDR1 reads SGHAT; CDR2 reads FQNNGV. The CDR3 contains 16 residues. Trimming cost V 3 bases and J 1 base, with 13 bases left between them. The CDR3 is CASSFGQGLSGNTIYF. In DNA form, the CDR3 reads TGTGCCAGCAGCTTTGGTCAGGGGTTGTCTGGAAACACCATATATTTT.